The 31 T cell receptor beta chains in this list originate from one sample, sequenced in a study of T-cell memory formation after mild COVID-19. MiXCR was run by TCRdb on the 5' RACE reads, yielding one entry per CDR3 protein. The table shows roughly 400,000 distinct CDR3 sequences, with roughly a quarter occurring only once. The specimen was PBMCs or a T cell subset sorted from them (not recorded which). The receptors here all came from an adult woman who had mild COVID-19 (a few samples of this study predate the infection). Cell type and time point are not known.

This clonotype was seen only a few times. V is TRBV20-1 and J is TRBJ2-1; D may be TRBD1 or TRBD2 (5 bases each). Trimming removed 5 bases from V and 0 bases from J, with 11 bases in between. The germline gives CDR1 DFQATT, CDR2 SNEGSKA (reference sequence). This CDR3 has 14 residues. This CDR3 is CSAEAGGSYNEQFF. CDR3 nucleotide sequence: TGCAGTGCTGAGGCTGGGGGCTCCTACAATGAGCAGTTCTTC.

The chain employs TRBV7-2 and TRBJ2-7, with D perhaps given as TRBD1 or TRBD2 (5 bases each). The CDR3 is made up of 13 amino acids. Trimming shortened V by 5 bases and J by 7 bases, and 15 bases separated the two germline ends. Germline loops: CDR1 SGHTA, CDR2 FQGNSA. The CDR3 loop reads CASSRDPVEEQYF. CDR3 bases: TGTGCCAGCAGCCGGGACCCGGTTGAAGAGCAGTACTTC.

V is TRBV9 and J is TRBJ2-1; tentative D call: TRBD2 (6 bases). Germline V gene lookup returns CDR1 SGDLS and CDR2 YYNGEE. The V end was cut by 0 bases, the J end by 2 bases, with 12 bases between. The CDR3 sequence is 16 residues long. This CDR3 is CASSVVGGTPYNEQFF. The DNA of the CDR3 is TGTGCCAGCAGCGTAGTTGGGGGGACCCCCTACAATGAGCAGTTCTTC. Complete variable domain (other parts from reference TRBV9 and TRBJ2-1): DSGVTQTPKHLITATGQRVTLRCSPRSGDLSVYWYQQSLDQGLQFLIQYYNGEERAKGNILERFSAQQFPDLHSELNLSSLELGDSALYFCASSVVGGTPYNEQFFGPGTRLTVL.

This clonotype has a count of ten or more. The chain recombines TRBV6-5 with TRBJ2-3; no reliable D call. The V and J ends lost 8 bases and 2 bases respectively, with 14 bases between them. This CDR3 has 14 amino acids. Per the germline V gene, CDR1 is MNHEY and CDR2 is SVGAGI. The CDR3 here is CASGPALITDTQYF. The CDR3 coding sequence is TGTGCCAGCGGACCGGCCCTAATCACAGATACGCAGTATTTT.

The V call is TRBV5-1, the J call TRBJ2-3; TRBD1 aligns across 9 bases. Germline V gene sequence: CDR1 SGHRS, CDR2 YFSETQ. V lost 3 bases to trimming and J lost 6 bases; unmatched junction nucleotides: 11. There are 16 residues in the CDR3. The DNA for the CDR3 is TGCGCCAGCAGCTCGGACAGGGGAGCCCTCCCGGATACGCAGTATTTT. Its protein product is CASSSDRGALPDTQYF. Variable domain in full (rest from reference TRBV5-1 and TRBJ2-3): KAGVTQTPRYLIKTRGQQVTLSCSPISGHRSVSWYQQTPGQGLQFLFEYFSETQRNKGNFPGRFSGRQFSNSRSEMNVSTLELGDSALYLCASSSDRGALPDTQYFGPGTRLTVL.

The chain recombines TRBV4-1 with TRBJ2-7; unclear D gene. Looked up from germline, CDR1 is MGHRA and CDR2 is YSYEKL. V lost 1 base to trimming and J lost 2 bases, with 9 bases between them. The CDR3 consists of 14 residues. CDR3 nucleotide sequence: TGCGCCAGCAGCCAAGGGCTAAGCACCTACGAGCAGTACTTC. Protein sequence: CASSQGLSTYEQYF.

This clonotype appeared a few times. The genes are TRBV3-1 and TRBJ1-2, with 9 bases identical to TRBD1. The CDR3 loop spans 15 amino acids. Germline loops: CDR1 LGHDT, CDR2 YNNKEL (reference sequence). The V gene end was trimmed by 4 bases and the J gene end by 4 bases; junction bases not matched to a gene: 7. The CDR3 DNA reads TGTGCCAGCAGCCCCCGGACAGGGGCCCTCTATGGCTACACCTTC. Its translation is CASSPRTGALYGYTF.

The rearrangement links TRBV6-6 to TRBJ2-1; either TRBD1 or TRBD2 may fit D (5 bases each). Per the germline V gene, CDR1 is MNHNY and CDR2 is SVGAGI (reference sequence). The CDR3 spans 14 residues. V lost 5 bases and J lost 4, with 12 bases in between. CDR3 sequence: CASSGGPVYNEQFF. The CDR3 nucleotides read TGTGCCAGCAGTGGGGGACCGGTATACAATGAGCAGTTCTTC.

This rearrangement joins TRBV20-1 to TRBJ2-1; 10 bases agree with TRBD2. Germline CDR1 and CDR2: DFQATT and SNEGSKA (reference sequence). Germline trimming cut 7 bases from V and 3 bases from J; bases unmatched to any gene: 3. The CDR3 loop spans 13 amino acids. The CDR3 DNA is TGCAGTGTGACTAGCGGGCACTACAATGAGCAGTTCTTC. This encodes CSVTSGHYNEQFF.

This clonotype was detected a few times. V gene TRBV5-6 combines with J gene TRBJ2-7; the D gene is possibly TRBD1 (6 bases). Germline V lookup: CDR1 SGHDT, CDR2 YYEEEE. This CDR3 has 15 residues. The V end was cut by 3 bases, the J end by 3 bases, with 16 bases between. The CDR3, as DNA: TGTGCCAGCAGCTCCGCCGGGACAAGAGTCTACGAGCAGTACTTC. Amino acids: CASSSAGTRVYEQYF. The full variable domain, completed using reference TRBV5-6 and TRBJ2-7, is DAGVTQSPTHLIKTRGQQVTLRCSPKSGHDTVSWYQQALGQGPQFIFQYYEEEERQRGNFPDRFSGHQFPNYSSELNVNALLLGDSALYLCASSSAGTRVYEQYFGPGTRLTVT.

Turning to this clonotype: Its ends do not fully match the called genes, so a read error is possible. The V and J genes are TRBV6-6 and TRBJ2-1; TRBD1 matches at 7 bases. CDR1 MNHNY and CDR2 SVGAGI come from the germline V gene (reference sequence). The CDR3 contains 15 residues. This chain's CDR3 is CASSHSGTVDNEQFF. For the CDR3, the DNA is TGTGCCAGCAGTCACTCCGGGACAGTCGACAATGAGCAGTTCTTC.

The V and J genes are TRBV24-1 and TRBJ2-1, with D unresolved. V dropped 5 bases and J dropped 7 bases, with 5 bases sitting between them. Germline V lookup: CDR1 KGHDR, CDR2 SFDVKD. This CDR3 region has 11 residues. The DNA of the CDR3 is TGTGCCACCAGTGCCCTAAATGAGCAGTTCTTC. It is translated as CATSALNEQFF.

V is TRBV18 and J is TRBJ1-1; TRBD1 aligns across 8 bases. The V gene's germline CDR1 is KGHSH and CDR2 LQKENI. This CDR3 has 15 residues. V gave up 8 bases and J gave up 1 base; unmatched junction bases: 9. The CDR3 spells CASLPLDRANTEAFF. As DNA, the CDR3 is TGTGCCAGCCTTCCCTTGGACAGGGCGAACACTGAAGCTTTCTTT.

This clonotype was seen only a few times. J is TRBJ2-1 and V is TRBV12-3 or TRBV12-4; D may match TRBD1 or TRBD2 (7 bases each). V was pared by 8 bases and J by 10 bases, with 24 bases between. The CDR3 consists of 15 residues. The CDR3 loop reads CASSEGASGLREQFF. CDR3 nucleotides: TGTGCCAGCTCCGAGGGGGCTAGCGGCCTGAGAGAGCAGTTCTTC.

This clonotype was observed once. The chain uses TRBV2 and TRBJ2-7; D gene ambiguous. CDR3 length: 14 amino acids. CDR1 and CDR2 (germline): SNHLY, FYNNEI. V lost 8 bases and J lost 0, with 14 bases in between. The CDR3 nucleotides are TGTGCCAGCCTTAAGCGAACGAGCTCCTACGAGCAGTACTTC. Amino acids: CASLKRTSSYEQYF.

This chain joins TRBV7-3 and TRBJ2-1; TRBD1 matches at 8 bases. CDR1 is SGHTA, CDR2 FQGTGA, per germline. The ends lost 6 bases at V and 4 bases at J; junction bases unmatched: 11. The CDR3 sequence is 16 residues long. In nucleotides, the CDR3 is TGTGCCAGCAGGTATTCTCCGGGACAGGTATACAATGAGCAGTTCTTC. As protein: CASRYSPGQVYNEQFF.

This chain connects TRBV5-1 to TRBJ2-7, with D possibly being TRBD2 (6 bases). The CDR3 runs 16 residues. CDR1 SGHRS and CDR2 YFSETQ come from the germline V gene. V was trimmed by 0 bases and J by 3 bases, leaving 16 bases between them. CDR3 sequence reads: CASSLGWDGSFYEQYF. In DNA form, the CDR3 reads TGCGCCAGCAGCTTGGGGTGGGACGGGAGCTTCTACGAGCAGTACTTC.

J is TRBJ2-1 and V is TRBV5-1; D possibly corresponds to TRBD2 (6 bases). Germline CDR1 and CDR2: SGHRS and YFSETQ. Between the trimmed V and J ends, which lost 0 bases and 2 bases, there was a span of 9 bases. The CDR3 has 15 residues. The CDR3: CASSLAPGAYNEQFF. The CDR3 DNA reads TGCGCCAGCAGCTTGGCCCCGGGGGCCTACAATGAGCAGTTCTTC.

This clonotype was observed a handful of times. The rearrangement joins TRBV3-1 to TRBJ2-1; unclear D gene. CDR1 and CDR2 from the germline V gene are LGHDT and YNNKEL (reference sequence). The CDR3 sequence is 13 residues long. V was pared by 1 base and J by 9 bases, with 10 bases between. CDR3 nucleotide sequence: TGTGCCAGCAGCCAAGCAGCCCGAGGTGAGCAGTTCTTC. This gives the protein CASSQAARGEQFF.

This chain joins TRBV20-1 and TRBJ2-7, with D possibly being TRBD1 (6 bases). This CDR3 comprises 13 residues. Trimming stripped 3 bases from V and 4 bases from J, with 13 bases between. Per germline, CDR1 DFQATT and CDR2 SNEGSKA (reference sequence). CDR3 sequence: CSARWGRGYEQYF. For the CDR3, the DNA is TGCAGTGCTAGGTGGGGCAGGGGATACGAGCAGTACTTC.

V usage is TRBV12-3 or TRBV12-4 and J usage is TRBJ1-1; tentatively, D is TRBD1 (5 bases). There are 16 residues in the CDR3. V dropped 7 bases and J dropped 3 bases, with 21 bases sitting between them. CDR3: CASTFDRIQEDTEAFF. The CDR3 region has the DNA TGTGCCAGCACCTTTGACCGCATACAGGAGGACACTGAAGCTTTCTTT.

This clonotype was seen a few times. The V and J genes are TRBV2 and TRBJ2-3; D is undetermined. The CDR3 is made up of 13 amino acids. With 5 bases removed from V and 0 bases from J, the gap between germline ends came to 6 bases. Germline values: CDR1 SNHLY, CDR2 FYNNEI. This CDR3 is CASSWASTDTQYF. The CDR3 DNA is TGTGCCAGCAGTTGGGCTAGCACAGATACGCAGTATTTT.

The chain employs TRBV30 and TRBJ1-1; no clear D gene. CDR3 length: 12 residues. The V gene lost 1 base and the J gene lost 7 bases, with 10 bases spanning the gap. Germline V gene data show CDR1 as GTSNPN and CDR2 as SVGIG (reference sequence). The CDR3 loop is CAWSGVAREAFF. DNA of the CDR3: TGTGCCTGGAGTGGTGTTGCGCGTGAAGCTTTCTTT.

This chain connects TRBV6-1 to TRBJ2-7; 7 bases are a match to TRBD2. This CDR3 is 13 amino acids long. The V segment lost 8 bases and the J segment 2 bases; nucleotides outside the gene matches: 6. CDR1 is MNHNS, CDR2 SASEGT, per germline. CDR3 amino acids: CASLSGLAYEQYF. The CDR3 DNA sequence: TGTGCCAGCCTCTCCGGACTAGCCTACGAGCAGTACTTC.

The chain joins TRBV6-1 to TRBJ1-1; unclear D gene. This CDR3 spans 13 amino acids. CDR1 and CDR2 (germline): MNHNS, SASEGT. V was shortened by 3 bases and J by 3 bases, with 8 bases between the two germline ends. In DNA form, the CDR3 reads TGTGCCAGCAGTGAGGGATCCCACACTGAAGCTTTCTTT. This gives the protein CASSEGSHTEAFF.

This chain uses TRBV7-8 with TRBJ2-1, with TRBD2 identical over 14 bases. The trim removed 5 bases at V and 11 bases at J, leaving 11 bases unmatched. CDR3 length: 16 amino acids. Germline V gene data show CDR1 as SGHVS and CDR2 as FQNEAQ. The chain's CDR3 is CASSLGLAGGAMKQFF. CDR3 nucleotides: TGTGCCAGCAGCCTCGGACTAGCGGGAGGCGCAATGAAGCAGTTCTTC.

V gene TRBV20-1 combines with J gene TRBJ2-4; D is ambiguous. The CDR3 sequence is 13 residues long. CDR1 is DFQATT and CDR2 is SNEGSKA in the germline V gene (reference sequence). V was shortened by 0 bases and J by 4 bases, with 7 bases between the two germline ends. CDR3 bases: TGCAGTGCTAGAGATCCCGGAAAAAACATTCAGTACTTC. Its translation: CSARDPGKNIQYF.

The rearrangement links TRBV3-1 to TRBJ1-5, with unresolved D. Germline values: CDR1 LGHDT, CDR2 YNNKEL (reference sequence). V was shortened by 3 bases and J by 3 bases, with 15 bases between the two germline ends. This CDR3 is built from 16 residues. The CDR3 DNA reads TGTGCCAGCAGCCAGGGCGCCTTGAGGGACAATCAGCCCCAGCATTTT. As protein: CASSQGALRDNQPQHF.

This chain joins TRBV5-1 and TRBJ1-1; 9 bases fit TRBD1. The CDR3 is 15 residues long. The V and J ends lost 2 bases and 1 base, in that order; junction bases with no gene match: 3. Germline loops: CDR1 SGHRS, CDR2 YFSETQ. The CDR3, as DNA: TGCGCCAGCAGCTTATGGACAGGGGAGAACACTGAAGCTTTCTTT. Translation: CASSLWTGENTEAFF.

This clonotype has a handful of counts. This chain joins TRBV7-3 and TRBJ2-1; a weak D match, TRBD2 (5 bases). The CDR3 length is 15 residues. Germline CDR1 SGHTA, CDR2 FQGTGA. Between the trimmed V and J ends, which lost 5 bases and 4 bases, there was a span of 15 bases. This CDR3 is CASSPPGRDYNEQFF. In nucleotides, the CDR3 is TGTGCCAGCAGCCCGCCTGGACGGGATTACAATGAGCAGTTCTTC.

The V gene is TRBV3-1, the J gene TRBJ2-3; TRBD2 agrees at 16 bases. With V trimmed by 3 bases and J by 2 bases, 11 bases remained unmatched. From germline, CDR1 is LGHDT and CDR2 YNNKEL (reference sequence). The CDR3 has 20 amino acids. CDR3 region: CASSHSGTSGRAELTDTQYF. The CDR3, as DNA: TGTGCCAGCAGCCACTCCGGGACTAGCGGGAGGGCCGAGCTCACAGATACGCAGTATTTT.